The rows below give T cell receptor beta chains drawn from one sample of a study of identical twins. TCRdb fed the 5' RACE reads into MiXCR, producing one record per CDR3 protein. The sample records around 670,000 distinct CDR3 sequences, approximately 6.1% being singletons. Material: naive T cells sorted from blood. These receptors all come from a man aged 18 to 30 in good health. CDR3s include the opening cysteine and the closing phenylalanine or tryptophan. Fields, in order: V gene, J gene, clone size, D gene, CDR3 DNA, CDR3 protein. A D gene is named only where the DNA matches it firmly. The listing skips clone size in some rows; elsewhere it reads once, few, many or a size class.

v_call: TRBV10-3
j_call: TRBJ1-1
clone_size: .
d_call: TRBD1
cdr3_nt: TGTGCCACGACAGGGGAAGGGTTATGGACTGAAGCTTTCTTT
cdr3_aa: CATTGEGLWTEAFF

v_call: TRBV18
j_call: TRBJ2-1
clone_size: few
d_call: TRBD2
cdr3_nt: TGTGCCAGCTCACAAGTAGCGGGCTCCTACAATGAGCAGTTCTTC
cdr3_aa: CASSQVAGSYNEQFF

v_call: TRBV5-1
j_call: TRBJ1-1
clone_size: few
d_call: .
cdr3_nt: TGCGCCAGCAGCTTGGCCGGGATTGAAGCTTTCTTT
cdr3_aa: CASSLAGIEAFF

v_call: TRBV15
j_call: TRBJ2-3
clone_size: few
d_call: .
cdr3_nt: TGTGCCACCAGCAGACAGCCGGGGGCCGGGTCAGATACGCAGTATTTT
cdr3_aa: CATSRQPGAGSDTQYF

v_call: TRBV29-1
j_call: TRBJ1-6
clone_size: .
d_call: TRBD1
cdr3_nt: TGCAGCGTTACAGACAGGGTGGGGTCACCCCTCCACTTT
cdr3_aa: CSVTDRVGSPLHF

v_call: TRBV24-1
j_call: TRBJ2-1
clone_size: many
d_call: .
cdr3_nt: TGTGCCACCAGTGATTTACCGGGACCGACCTACAATGAGCAGTTCTTC
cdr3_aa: CATSDLPGPTYNEQFF

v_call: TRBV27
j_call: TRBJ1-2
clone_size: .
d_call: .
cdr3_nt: TGTGCCAGCAGTGGGGCAGGGCGCAACTATGGCTACACCTTC
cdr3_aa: CASSGAGRNYGYTF

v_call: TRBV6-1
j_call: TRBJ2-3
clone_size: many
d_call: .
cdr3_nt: TGTGCCAGCAGTGAATATGTAGCGGAATCCACAGATACGCAGTATTTT
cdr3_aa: CASSEYVAESTDTQYF

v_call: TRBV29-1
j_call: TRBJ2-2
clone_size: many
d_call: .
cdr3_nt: TGCAGCGTTGATAGCCAGACGAACACCGGGGAGCTGTTTTTT
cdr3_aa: CSVDSQTNTGELFF

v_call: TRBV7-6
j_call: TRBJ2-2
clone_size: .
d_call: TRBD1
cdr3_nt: TGTGCCAGCAGCCATGACCGACGGACAGGGGGTTACACCGGGGAGCTGTTTTTT
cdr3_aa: CASSHDRRTGGYTGELFF

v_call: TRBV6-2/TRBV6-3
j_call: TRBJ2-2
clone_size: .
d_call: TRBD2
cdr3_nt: TGTGCCAGCAGTTCGCCTGCTCTAACCAGCGGGAGGTCTAACACCGGGGAGCTGTTTTTT
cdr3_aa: CASSSPALTSGRSNTGELFF

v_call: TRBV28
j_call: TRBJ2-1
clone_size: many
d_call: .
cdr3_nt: TGTGCCAGCAGTTTATTAATGGGGAAGAGCTCCTACAATGAGCAGTTCTTC
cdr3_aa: CASSLLMGKSSYNEQFF

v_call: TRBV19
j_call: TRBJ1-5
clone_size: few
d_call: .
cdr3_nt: TGTGCCAGTAGTATGACAGGATATCAGCCCCAGCATTTT
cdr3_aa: CASSMTGYQPQHF

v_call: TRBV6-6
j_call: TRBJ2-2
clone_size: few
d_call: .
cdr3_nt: TGTGCCAGCAGCCGAAACGAGGAGCTGTTTTTT
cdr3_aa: CASSRNEELFF

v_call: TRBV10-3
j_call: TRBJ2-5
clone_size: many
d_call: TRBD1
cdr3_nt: TGTGCCATAATGGACAGGGGTCGCGAGACCCAGTACTTC
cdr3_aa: CAIMDRGRETQYF

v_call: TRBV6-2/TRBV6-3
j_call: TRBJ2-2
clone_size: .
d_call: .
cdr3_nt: TGTGCCAGCAGTTACTCGGCGGAGGGGGCACTCGGGGAGCTGTTTTTT
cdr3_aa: CASSYSAEGALGELFF

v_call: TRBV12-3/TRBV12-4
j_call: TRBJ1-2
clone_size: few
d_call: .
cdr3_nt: TGTGCCAGCAGTTTAACGGGTGTCACCGACAATGGCTACACCTTC
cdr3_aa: CASSLTGVTDNGYTF

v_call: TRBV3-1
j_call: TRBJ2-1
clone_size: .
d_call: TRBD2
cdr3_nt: TGTGCCAGCAGCCGGATGACTAGCGGAAAGTACAATGAGCAGTTCTTC
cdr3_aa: CASSRMTSGKYNEQFF

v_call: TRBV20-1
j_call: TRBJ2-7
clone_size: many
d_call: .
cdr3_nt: TGCAGTGCTAGCGAAACCGGGCCCCTTGTGTACGAGCAGTACTTC
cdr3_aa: CSASETGPLVYEQYF

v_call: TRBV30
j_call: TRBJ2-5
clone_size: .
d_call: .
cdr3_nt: TGTGCCTGGAGTGTACTGGCGCTAGACCCGAAGACCCAGTACTTC
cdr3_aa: CAWSVLALDPKTQYF

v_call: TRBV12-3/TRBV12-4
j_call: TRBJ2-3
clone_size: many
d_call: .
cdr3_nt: TGTGCCAGCAGCCGCGGACAAGCCACAGATACGCAGTATTTT
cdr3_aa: CASSRGQATDTQYF

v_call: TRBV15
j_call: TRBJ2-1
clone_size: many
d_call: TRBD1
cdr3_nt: TGTGCCACCAGCAGAGAGCCCGGGACAGGGTTATTGAATGAGCAGTTCTTC
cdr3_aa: CATSREPGTGLLNEQFF

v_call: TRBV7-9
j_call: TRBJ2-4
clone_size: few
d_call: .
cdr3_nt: TGTGCCAGCAGCTTATCCTGGGCCAAAAACATTCAGTACTTC
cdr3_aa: CASSLSWAKNIQYF

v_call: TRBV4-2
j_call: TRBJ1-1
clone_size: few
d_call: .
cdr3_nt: TGTGCCAGCAGCCAAGAAGGGTCAGGGGCACCCTTGGGTGAAGCTTTCTTT
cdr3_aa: CASSQEGSGAPLGEAFF

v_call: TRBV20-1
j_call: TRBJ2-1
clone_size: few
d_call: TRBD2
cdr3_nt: TGCAGTGCTATGGGGGACTATCCAAGAGCAAGTGAGTTCTTC
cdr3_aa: CSAMGDYPRASEFF

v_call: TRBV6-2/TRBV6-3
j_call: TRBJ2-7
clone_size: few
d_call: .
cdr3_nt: TGTGCCAGCAGTTACGGTCATGGGAGGCGGCTGAGCTCCTACGAGCAGTACTTC
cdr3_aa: CASSYGHGRRLSSYEQYF

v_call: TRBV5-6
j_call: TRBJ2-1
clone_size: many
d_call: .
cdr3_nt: TGTGCCAGCAGCTTGGTGCCGTATTCCTACAATGAGCAGTTCTTC
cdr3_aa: CASSLVPYSYNEQFF

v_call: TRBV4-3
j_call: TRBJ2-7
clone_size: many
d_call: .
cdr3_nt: TGCGCCAGCAGCCAATTCAGGGACAAATACGAGCAGTACTTC
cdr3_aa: CASSQFRDKYEQYF

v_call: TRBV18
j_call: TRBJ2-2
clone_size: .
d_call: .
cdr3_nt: TGTGCCAGCTCACCACCGGAACGCCTTTCCGGGGAGCTGTTTTTT
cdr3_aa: CASSPPERLSGELFF

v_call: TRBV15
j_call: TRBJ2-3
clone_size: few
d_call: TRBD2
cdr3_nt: TGTGCCACCAGCAGAGATCCTAGCGGGAACACAGATACGCAGTATTTT
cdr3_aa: CATSRDPSGNTDTQYF

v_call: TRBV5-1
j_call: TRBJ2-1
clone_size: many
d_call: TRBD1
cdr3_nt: TGCGCCAGCAGCTTGGGATTGACAGGGGGCTTCAATGAGCAGTTCTTC
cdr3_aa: CASSLGLTGGFNEQFF

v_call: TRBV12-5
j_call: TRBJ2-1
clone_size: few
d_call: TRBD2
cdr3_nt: TGTGCTAGTGGTTTGGTCACTCCCACTACTAGCGGGTTGTACAATGAGCAGTTCTTC
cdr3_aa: CASGLVTPTTSGLYNEQFF

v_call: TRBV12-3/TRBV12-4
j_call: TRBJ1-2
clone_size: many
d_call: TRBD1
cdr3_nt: TGTGCCAGCAACGCGGGACAGAACTATGGCTACACCTTC
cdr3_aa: CASNAGQNYGYTF

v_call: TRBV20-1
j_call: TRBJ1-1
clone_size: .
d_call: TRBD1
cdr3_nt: TGCAGTGCACGAGACAGGGGAGGCACGAACACTGAAGCTTTCTTT
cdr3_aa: CSARDRGGTNTEAFF

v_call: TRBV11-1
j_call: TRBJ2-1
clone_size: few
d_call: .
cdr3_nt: TGTGCCAGCAGCACACAAACCCACCTTTTTCGGTTGGGCTCCTACAATGAGCAGTTCTTC
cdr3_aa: CASSTQTHLFRLGSYNEQFF

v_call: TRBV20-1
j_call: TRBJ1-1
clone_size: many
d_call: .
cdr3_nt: TGCAGTGCCCCACAGGCTATGGGGGCTGAAGCTTTCTTT
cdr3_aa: CSAPQAMGAEAFF

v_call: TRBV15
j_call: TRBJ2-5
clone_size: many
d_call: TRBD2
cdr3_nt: TGTGCCACCAGCAGAGCAATTGGCGGGAGACTTGGAGAGACCCAGTACTTC
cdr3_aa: CATSRAIGGRLGETQYF

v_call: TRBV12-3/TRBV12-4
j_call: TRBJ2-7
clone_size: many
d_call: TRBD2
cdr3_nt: TGTGCCAGCACCACCGGGGCGGGAGATACCTCCTACGAGCAGTACTTC
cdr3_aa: CASTTGAGDTSYEQYF

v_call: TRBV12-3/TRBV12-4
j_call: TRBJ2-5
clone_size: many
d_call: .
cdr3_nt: TGTGCCAGCAGCCGTTATCAAGGAGAGACCCAGTACTTC
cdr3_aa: CASSRYQGETQYF

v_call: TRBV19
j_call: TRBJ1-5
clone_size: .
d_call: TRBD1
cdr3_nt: TGTGCCAGTAGTATAGGACAGGGGACAACATTTTATAGCAATCAGCCCCAGCATTTT
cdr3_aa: CASSIGQGTTFYSNQPQHF

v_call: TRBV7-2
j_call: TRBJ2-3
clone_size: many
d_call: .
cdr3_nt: TGTGCCAGCCTAAGTTCGGGATCCGATACGCAGTATTTT
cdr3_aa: CASLSSGSDTQYF

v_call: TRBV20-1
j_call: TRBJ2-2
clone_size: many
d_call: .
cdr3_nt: TGCAGTGCTATAACCACCTACGGGGAGCTGTTTTTT
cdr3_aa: CSAITTYGELFF

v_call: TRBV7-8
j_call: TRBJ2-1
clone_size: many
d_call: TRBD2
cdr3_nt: TGTGCCAGCAAGGGACTAGCGGGAGGACTCCTCTACAATGAGCAGTTCTTC
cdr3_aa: CASKGLAGGLLYNEQFF

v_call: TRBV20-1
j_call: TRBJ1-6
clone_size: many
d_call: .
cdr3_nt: TGCAGTGCTAGACAGGCAGGGAGGGATATAATAGGTTCACCCCTCCACTTT
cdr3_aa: CSARQAGRDIIGSPLHF

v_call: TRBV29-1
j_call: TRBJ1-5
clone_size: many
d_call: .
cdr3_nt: TGCAGCGTTGAGTTTGAGGGTTTGGGCAATCAGCCCCAGCATTTT
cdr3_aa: CSVEFEGLGNQPQHF

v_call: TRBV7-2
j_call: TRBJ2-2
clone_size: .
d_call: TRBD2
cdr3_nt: TGTGCCAGCAGCCGCGGGACTAGCGGGAGGGCCGGGGAGCTGTTTTTT
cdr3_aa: CASSRGTSGRAGELFF

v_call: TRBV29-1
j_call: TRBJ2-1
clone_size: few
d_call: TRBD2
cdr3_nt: TGCAGCTCCTCGCTAGCGGATTACAATGAGCAGTTCTTC
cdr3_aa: CSSSLADYNEQFF

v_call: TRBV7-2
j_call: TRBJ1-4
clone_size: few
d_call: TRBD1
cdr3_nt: TGTGCCAGCAGCGCCGACAGGGGAGGGGATGAAAAACTGTTTTTT
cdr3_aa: CASSADRGGDEKLFF

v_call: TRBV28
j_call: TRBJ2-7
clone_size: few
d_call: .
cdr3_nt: TGTGCCAGCAGGTCCGGACCCAGACCCACCTACGAGCAGTACTTC
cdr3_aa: CASRSGPRPTYEQYF